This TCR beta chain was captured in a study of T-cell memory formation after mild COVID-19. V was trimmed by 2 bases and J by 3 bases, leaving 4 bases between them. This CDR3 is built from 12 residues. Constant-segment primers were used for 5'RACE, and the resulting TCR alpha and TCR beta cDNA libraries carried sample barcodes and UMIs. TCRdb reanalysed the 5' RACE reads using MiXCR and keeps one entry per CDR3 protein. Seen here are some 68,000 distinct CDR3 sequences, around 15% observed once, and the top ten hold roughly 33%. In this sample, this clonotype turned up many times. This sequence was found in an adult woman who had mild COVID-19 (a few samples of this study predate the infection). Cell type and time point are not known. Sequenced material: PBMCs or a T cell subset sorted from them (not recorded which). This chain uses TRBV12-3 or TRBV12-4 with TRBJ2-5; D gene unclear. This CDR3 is CASSLLEETQYF. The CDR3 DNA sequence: TGTGCCAGCAGTTTATTGGAAGAGACCCAGTACTTC.